This TCR beta chain was documented in a study of cytomegalovirus exposure and HLA in healthy donors. Findings of the study overall: A reported reduction in N-insertions relative to the roughly 710-donor mean was seen in an Asian-associated ancestry cluster in a later analysis. Most TCRs appeared rarely, but some public TCRs recurred in many donors.

Regarding this clone: Its matching antigen is unknown.

The germline V gene encodes CDR1 SGHAT and CDR2 FQNNGV. Trimming pared 0 bases from V and 9 bases from J, leaving 15 bases between. The CDR3 runs 15 residues. Primers: 60 Vbeta forward and 13 Jbeta reverse. Data came from immunoSEQ multiplex PCR; TCRdb stores just in-frame clones and leaves some out. The sample includes 80,000 or so clones, roughly four fifths of them seen just once. The TCR was taken from a male donor in good health and CMV-seropositive. Source material: PBMCs. The chain recombines TRBV11-2 with TRBJ2-4, with D tentatively TRBD2 (5 bases). The CDR3 loop reads CASSLDLVGVAIQYF. The CDR3 DNA sequence: TGTGCCAGCAGCTTAGATTTAGTCGGGGTTGCCATTCAGTACTTC.